The clone carrying this TCR beta chain appeared once. Its antigen remains unidentified. The data stem from a study of T cell repertoires in cytomegalovirus infection. On the study more broadly: Both recently identified HLA-C-restricted and well-studied HLA-B-restricted CMV epitopes were used in the study. CMV infection together with matching HLA type was indicated by public TCR beta signatures.

Trimming took 5 bases from V and 5 from J; bases not matched to a gene: 11. The CDR3 is made up of 16 amino acids. TCRdb used MiXCR to reprocess the reads, holding one entry per CDR3 protein. The top ten clones hold under 15% of a sample with fewer than 900,000 distinct CDR3 sequences, roughly 29% of them seen once. Overall study results and limits: Of the TCR beta families, the public ones yielded a cumulative frequency that identified carriers of CMV plus the relevant HLA. Dominating the ex vivo response were TCR beta clonotypes that were CMV-specific and HLA-C-restricted.

This TCR was sampled from a human donor in good health (CMV status not recorded). Some clones in this sample may be carry-over from other donors' samples. The sample in question was cultured CD8+ T cells from PBMCs, obtained from culture after CMV antigen stimulation. This chain connects TRBV12-3 or TRBV12-4 to TRBJ2-2; 7 bases are a match to TRBD1. The CDR3 sequence: CASSPDRAEWTGELFF. The CDR3 DNA reads TGTGCCAGCAGTCCCGACAGGGCCGAGTGGACCGGGGAGCTGTTTTTT.